What follows are 27 T cell receptor beta chains derived from one specimen sequenced in a study of blood T cell repertoires in COVID-19. Some clones are missing from TCRdb's copy, which holds only in-frame ones; the method was immunoSEQ multiplex PCR. Seen here are 180,000 or so clones, over 75% observed once, and the top ten hold around 10%. Sequencing was performed on peripheral blood. Receptors were obtained from an elderly woman with acute or convalescent COVID-19.

The chain carries TRBV7-2 and TRBJ2-7, with D perhaps TRBD1 (6 bases). Deletions cut 2 bases from V and 2 bases from J, with 13 bases between. Germline V lookup: CDR1 SGHTA, CDR2 FQGNSA. This CDR3 contains 15 residues. CDR3 loop: CASSLQSGATYEQYF. As DNA, the CDR3 is TGTGCCAGCAGCTTACAGTCAGGGGCAACCTACGAGCAGTACTTC.

The chain is built from TRBV11-2 and TRBJ2-7, with 10 bases lining up with TRBD2. Germline values: CDR1 SGHAT, CDR2 FQNNGV. The length of the CDR3 is 17 residues. The ends lost 1 base at V and 5 bases at J; junction bases unmatched: 11. The CDR3 region is CASSLGVGSGGRHEQYF. CDR3 coding DNA: TGTGCCAGCAGCTTAGGGGTCGGTAGCGGGGGGAGGCACGAGCAGTACTTC.

This clone occurred once. V gene TRBV18 combines with J gene TRBJ1-2; a weak D match, TRBD1 (5 bases). CDR3 size: 14 residues. In germline, CDR1 is KGHSH, CDR2 LQKENI. V shed 0 bases and J shed 8 bases, with 13 bases lying between them. CDR3 DNA sequence: TGTGCCAGCTCACCACCGGGACTTTCACGGGGCTACACCTTC. Translation: CASSPPGLSRGYTF.

The chain couples TRBV7-9 to TRBJ2-5; 12 bases are shared with TRBD2. The CDR3 has 15 amino acids. Germline values: CDR1 SEHNR, CDR2 FQNEAQ (reference sequence). With 1 base clipped from V and 5 bases from J, the junction kept 2 bases outside the gene matches. The CDR3 DNA reads as TGTGCCAGCAGCTTAGGACTAGCGGGAGTTGAGACCCAGTACTTC. This encodes CASSLGLAGVETQYF.

This clone was counted a few times. V gene TRBV7-8 combines with J gene TRBJ1-1; 7 nucleotides line up with TRBD1. The CDR3 covers 13 residues. With V trimmed by 5 bases and J by 5 bases, 5 bases remained unmatched. Germline loops: CDR1 SGHVS, CDR2 FQNEAQ. The CDR3 spells CASSINRGTEAFF. The CDR3 coding sequence is TGTGCCAGCAGCATCAACAGGGGAACTGAAGCTTTCTTT.

The CDR3: CASSLETGGLYGAFF. CDR3 DNA: TGTGCCAGCAGCTTAGAGACAGGGGGTCTATATGGGGCTTTCTTT. The chain uses TRBV7-9 and TRBJ1-1; 9 bases line up with TRBD1. With V trimmed by 1 base and J by 11 bases, 11 bases remained unmatched. Germline CDR1 and CDR2: SEHNR and FQNEAQ (reference sequence). The CDR3 covers 15 residues.

The chain links TRBV3-1 (or the pseudogene TRBV3-2) to TRBJ1-1; D remains ambiguous. Germline loops: CDR1 LGHDT, CDR2 YNNKEL (reference sequence). Trimming removed 4 bases from V and 10 bases from J, with 22 bases in between. CDR3 length equals 15 residues. CDR3 coding DNA: TGTGCCAGCAGCCCGTCAGAGGCCCCCTCCCGGCGAGCTTTCTTT. Translating it yields CASSPSEAPSRRAFF.

The V call is TRBV6-2 or TRBV6-3, the J call TRBJ1-6; TRBD1 is a possible D gene (6 bases). Trimming removed 3 bases from V and 6 bases from J, with 12 bases in between. The CDR3 totals 15 residues. Germline V gene sequence: CDR1 MNHEY, CDR2 SVGEGT. The CDR3: CASSYTGQLNSPLHF. The CDR3 DNA is TGTGCCAGCAGTTATACGGGACAACTTAATTCACCCCTCCACTTT.

This chain joins TRBV6-5 and TRBJ1-3; 8 bases agree with TRBD1. Germline CDR1 reads MNHEY; CDR2 reads SVGAGI. After removal of 7 bases from V and 7 bases from J, the junction contained 9 bases not matched to a gene. The CDR3 spans 14 residues. CDR3 amino acids: CASNKNRGSNTIYF. The CDR3 DNA sequence: TGTGCCAGCAACAAAAACAGGGGGAGCAACACCATATATTTT.

The V and J genes are TRBV9 and TRBJ2-7, with 8 bases matching TRBD2. V lost 4 bases and J lost 1; bases outside the gene matches: 10. The germline gives CDR1 SGDLS, CDR2 YYNGEE. The CDR3 covers 16 residues. In DNA form, the CDR3 reads TGTGCCAGCAGCCCCCAAGCGGGAGATAAGTCCTACGAGCAGTACTTC. It is translated as CASSPQAGDKSYEQYF.

V is TRBV10-3 and J is TRBJ2-3; 9 bases line up with TRBD2. The J segment lost 0 bases and the V segment lost 7 bases, leaving 8 bases of the junction unmatched. This CDR3 has 16 residues. CDR1 and CDR2 (germline): ENHRY, SYGVKD. The CDR3 DNA reads TGTGCCATCAAGGCGGGGGGGGCTGATAGCACAGATACGCAGTATTTT. This translates into CAIKAGGADSTDTQYF.

This rearrangement joins TRBV5-4 to TRBJ1-4; 10 bases are a match to TRBD1. This CDR3 contains 17 residues. In germline, CDR1 is SGHNT, CDR2 YYREEE (reference sequence). Unmatched junction bases numbered 10, after V lost 4 bases and J lost 4 bases. The DNA of the CDR3 is TGTGCCAGCAGCGCGACAGGGGGCGGGGGAGTTAATGAAAAACTGTTTTTT. It encodes CASSATGGGGVNEKLFF.

CDR3 bases: TGTGCCAGCAGCGTAGACGGGACAGTTCTCTATGGCTACACCTTC. Amino acids: CASSVDGTVLYGYTF. The chain carries TRBV9 and TRBJ1-2; TRBD1 aligns across 7 bases. This CDR3 comprises 15 residues. CDR1 is SGDLS, CDR2 YYNGEE, per germline. After removal of 0 bases from V and 4 bases from J, the junction contained 6 bases not matched to a gene.

The chain employs TRBV6-2 or TRBV6-3 and TRBJ1-3, with D possibly TRBD1 on 5 matching bases. The CDR3 runs to 16 residues. In germline, CDR1 is MNHEY, CDR2 SVGEGT. V was cut by 4 bases and J by 4 bases, with 17 bases left in between. The CDR3 region is CASSFPTATYGNTIYF. The CDR3 coding sequence is TGTGCCAGCAGTTTCCCGACAGCGACTTACGGAAACACCATATATTTT.

V usage is TRBV19 and J usage is TRBJ1-5; 9 bases line up with TRBD1. The germline CDR1 and CDR2 sequences are LNHDA and SQIVND (reference sequence). The CDR3 length is 14 residues. J was trimmed by 7 bases and V by 6 bases; bases with no gene match: 7. CDR3 bases: TGTGCCAGTAGCTCCGGGACAGGGTTCCAGCCCCAGCATTTT. Translated, it gives CASSSGTGFQPQHF.

J is TRBJ2-3 and V is TRBV7-3; 10 bases fit TRBD1. The CDR3 sequence is 13 residues long. V shed 9 bases and J 5 bases; nucleotides not matched to a gene: 5. The germline V gene encodes CDR1 SGHTA and CDR2 FQGTGA. CDR3 in DNA: TGTGCCAGTGGGACAGGGGTGGGAGATACGCAGTATTTT. Its protein product is CASGTGVGDTQYF.

The rearrangement links TRBV28 to TRBJ1-2; 10 bases are a match to TRBD1. Germline V CDR1 and CDR2: MDHEN, SYDVKM. CDR3 length: 16 residues. V lost 5 bases to trimming and J lost 4 bases; unmatched junction nucleotides: 10. CDR3 amino acids: CASSLSGTGDAYGYTF. CDR3 nucleotides: TGTGCCAGCAGTCTCTCCGGGACAGGGGATGCCTATGGCTACACCTTC.

This clone was seen once. V and J are TRBV7-2 and TRBJ2-5; no clear D. The V gene's germline CDR1 is SGHTA and CDR2 FQGNSA. Trimming cost V 0 bases and J 2 bases, with 7 bases left between them. The CDR3 has 14 amino acids. The CDR3 DNA sequence: TGTGCCAGCAGCTTAGCGGCGACACAAGAGACCCAGTACTTC. Residues: CASSLAATQETQYF.

A word on this clone: Germline is not matched at one junction end, which may reflect a read error. CDR3 coding DNA: TGCGCCAGCAGCTTAGAGCCCCCGGGGCTAGCGGGGTCCAATAAGCAGTTCTTC. This codes for CASSLEPPGLAGSNKQFF. The chain links TRBV5-1 to TRBJ2-1; 9 nucleotides agree with TRBD2. Germline V gene data show CDR1 as SGHRS and CDR2 as YFSETQ. The CDR3 has 18 residues.

The rearrangement joins TRBV11-2 to TRBJ1-5; D may be TRBD1 (5 bases). This CDR3 comprises 14 residues. Germline loops: CDR1 SGHAT, CDR2 FQNNGV. Trimming removed 0 bases at V and 9 bases at J, with 12 bases between. The CDR3 sequence: CASSLDGGGRPQHF. CDR3 in DNA: TGTGCCAGCAGCTTAGATGGGGGAGGACGGCCCCAGCATTTT.

The V gene is TRBV24-1, the J gene TRBJ1-2, with D perhaps matching TRBD1 (6 bases). V was shortened by 2 bases and J by 7 bases, with 25 bases between the two germline ends. Germline V CDR1 and CDR2: KGHDR, SFDVKD. There are 18 residues in the CDR3. The CDR3 reads CATSDSSPDHRDISGYTF. CDR3 DNA sequence: TGTGCCACCAGTGATTCTAGCCCAGATCACCGGGACATCAGTGGCTACACCTTC.

The chain combines TRBV11-2 with TRBJ1-1, with D unclear. V was cut by 0 bases and J by 5 bases, with 7 bases left in between. Germline V gives CDR1 SGHAT, CDR2 FQNNGV. This CDR3 comprises 13 residues. This chain's CDR3 is CASSLESVTEAFF. The CDR3 coding sequence is TGTGCCAGCAGCTTAGAGTCAGTGACTGAAGCTTTCTTT.

The rearrangement links TRBV7-9 to TRBJ1-2; 8 nucleotides agree with TRBD1. Trimming took 1 base from V and 12 from J; bases not matched to a gene: 7. The CDR3 runs 13 residues. Germline CDR1 and CDR2: SEHNR and FQNEAQ (reference sequence). CDR3 DNA sequence: TGTGCCAGCAGCTTAGGGACAGGGCATCTTAACACCTTC. Its translation: CASSLGTGHLNTF. The variable domain in full, completed from reference TRBV7-9 and TRBJ1-2, reads DTGVSQNPRHKITKRGQNVTFRCDPISEHNRLYWYRQTLGQGPEFLTYFQNEAQLEKSRLLSDRFSAERPKGSFSTLEIQRTEQGDSAMYLCASSLGTGHLNTFGSGTRLTVV.

The chain combines TRBV5-8 with TRBJ2-7, with a tentative D call TRBD1 (5 bases). Trimming removed 2 bases at V and 0 bases at J, with 15 bases between. Germline lookup yields CDR1 SGHTS and CDR2 YDEGEE. The CDR3 is 16 amino acids. The CDR3 sequence is CASSFWGRQNSYEQYF. In nucleotides, the CDR3 is TGTGCCAGCAGCTTTTGGGGTCGACAGAACTCCTACGAGCAGTACTTC.

The chain links TRBV6-5 to TRBJ1-4; D not resolved. The CDR3 contains 15 residues. Trimming pared 6 bases from V and 1 base from J, leaving 12 bases between. Germline V gene lookup returns CDR1 MNHEY and CDR2 SVGAGI. The CDR3 region has the DNA TGTGCCAGCAGGGGGAACGGGGAAACTAATGAAAAACTGTTTTTT. Protein product: CASRGNGETNEKLFF.

V is TRBV6-5 and J is TRBJ1-1, with TRBD1 matching 8 bases. This CDR3 has 13 amino acids. The trim removed 7 bases at V and 10 bases at J, leaving 11 bases unmatched. In germline, CDR1 is MNHEY, CDR2 SVGAGI. CDR3 DNA: TGTGCCAGCACCCCCGAGACAGGGGCGGGAGCTTTCTTT. Amino acid sequence: CASTPETGAGAFF.

The V and J genes are TRBV10-1 and TRBJ2-5, with D tentatively TRBD2 (6 bases). Looked up from germline, CDR1 is WNHNN and CDR2 is SYGVQD (reference sequence). V was clipped by 6 bases and J by 4 bases, with 18 bases between them. The CDR3 totals 15 residues. CDR3 protein: CASSAGTSLVETQYF. CDR3 nucleotides: TGCGCCAGCAGCGCCGGGACTTCCTTGGTAGAGACCCAGTACTTC.